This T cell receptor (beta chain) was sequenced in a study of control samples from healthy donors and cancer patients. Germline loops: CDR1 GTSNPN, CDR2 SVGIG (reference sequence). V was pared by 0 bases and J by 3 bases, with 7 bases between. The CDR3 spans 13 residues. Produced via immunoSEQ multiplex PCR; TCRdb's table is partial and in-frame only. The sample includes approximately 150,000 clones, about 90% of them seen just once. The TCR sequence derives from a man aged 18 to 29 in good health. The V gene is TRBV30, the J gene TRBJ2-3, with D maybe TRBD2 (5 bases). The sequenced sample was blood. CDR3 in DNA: TGTGCCTGGAGTGTACAGCGGACAGATACGCAGTATTTT. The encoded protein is CAWSVQRTDTQYF.